The 5 T cell receptor beta chains listed next were all sequenced from one sample in a study of cytomegalovirus exposure and HLA in healthy donors. PCR was performed using 60 Vbeta and 13 Jbeta primers. The table came from immunoSEQ multiplex PCR; TCRdb's copy has only in-frame clones and leaves some out. The sample contains about 120,000 clones, roughly four fifths of which appear only once. The sample taken for sequencing was PBMCs. Source of these receptors: a woman aged 40 to 50 in good health and CMV-seropositive.

The J gene is TRBJ2-7, the V gene TRBV7-2, with TRBD1 identical over 8 bases. The CDR3 covers 14 residues. CDR1 is SGHTA, CDR2 FQGNSA, per germline. Losses at the gene ends were 5 bases for V and 3 bases for J; bases not matched to a gene: 6. This chain's CDR3 is CASSVPGQDYEQYF. The CDR3 DNA follows: TGTGCCAGCAGCGTCCCGGGACAGGACTACGAGCAGTACTTC.

This chain uses TRBV5-1 with TRBJ1-1; 8 nucleotides line up with TRBD1. Trimming removed 4 bases from V and 6 bases from J; junction bases left unmatched: 8. Germline lookup yields CDR1 SGHRS and CDR2 YFSETQ. CDR3 size: 14 residues. The CDR3 region has the DNA TGCGCCAGCAGCCCGGACAGGGAAGGGGCTGAAGCTTTCTTT. It translates to CASSPDREGAEAFF.

The chain links TRBV7-9 to TRBJ2-3; D not certain. With 5 bases removed from V and 1 base from J, the gap between germline ends came to 7 bases. CDR1 SEHNR and CDR2 FQNEAQ come from the germline V gene (reference sequence). The CDR3 is 13 residues long. Here the CDR3 DNA reads TGTGCCAGCAGCGCAACACGCACAGATACGCAGTATTTT. It translates to CASSATRTDTQYF.

The chain combines TRBV10-3 with TRBJ2-7, with a weak D call TRBD2 (5 bases). With 3 bases removed from V and 1 base from J, the gap between germline ends came to 10 bases. The CDR3 consists of 14 residues. Germline V gene sequence: CDR1 ENHRY, CDR2 SYGVKD. The CDR3 DNA is TGTGCCATCAGTGATCGGACTGGATCCTACGAGCAGTACTTC. It yields the protein CAISDRTGSYEQYF.

J is TRBJ2-2 and V is TRBV4-2; TRBD1 agrees at 11 bases. The CDR3 is 20 amino acids. Germline lookup yields CDR1 LGHNA and CDR2 YNFKEQ. Trimming cost V 3 bases and J 1 base; bases outside gene matches: 13. CDR3 DNA sequence: TGTGCCAGCAGCCAGGATGGACAGGGGGCGAGGATTAAGAACACCGGGGAGCTGTTTTTT. Its protein product is CASSQDGQGARIKNTGELFF.